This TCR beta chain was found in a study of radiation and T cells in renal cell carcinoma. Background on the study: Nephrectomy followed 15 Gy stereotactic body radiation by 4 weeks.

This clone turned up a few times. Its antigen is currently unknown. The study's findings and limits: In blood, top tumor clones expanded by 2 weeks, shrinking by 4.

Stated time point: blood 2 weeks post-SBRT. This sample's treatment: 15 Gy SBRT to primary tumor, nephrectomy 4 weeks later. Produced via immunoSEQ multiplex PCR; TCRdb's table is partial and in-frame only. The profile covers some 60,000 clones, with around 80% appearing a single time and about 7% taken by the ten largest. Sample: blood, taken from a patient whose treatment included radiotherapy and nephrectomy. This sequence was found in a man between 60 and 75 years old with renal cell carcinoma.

For the CDR3, the DNA is TGTGCCAGCAGCTTACAGGGACAGGGATACTATGGCTACACCTTC. Amino acids: CASSLQGQGYYGYTF. V gene TRBV13 combines with J gene TRBJ1-2, with 9 bases aligning to TRBD1. The germline V gene has CDR1 PRHDT and CDR2 FYEKMQ (reference sequence). The CDR3 has 15 residues. V dropped 2 bases and J dropped 3; count of bases not matched to a gene: 4.